This TCR beta chain is drawn from a study of OX40 agonist ivuxolimab in advanced cancers. In the study overall: Aged about 20 to 85 with a mean of around 60 years, they were around 83% male.

TCRdb's table, derived via immunoSEQ multiplex PCR, lists solely in-frame clones and lacks some. The repertoire holds 20,000 or so clones, with 86% as singletons. The CDR3 length is 16 residues. Germline CDR1 reads SEHNR; CDR2 reads FQNEAQ (reference sequence). Trimming left V 3 bases short and J 0 bases short, with 12 bases between. The sequencing used CD4+ or CD8+ T cells sorted from blood, collected in a trial of the OX40 agonist ivuxolimab. The J gene is TRBJ1-3, the V gene TRBV7-9; D unclear. This clonotype was obtained from an adult with an advanced solid tumor such as melanoma, head and neck, liver or kidney cancer. Written as DNA, the CDR3 is TGTGCCAGCAGCTTCCCGGACGGATACTCTGGAAACACCATATATTTT. Its translation: CASSFPDGYSGNTIYF.